Listed here are 11 T cell receptor beta chains from one sample, sequenced in a study of Graves' ophthalmopathy and Graves' hyperthyroidism. As the template, RNA transcripts were used to amplify TCR beta CDR3 regions. First-round RT-PCR relied on HTBI primers, and a second-round multiplex PCR came next. TCRdb re-called the multiplex PCR reads through MiXCR, storing one row per CDR3 protein. The sample has roughly 220,000 distinct CDR3 sequences; around 50% are singletons. The sample was peripheral blood. The receptor set was obtained from an adult man with Graves' ophthalmopathy.

The sample holds one count of this clonotype. The chain couples TRBV14 to TRBJ1-1; no reliable D call. Germline-derived CDR1 and CDR2 are SGHDN and FVKESK. V shed 7 bases and J shed 7 bases, with 19 bases lying between them. The CDR3 extends over 14 amino acids. Here the CDR3 reads CASTTKVRLGEAFF. The CDR3 DNA reads as TGTGCCAGCACCACCAAGGTTAGGCTCGGTGAAGCTTTCTTT. The variable domain in full, completed from reference TRBV14 and TRBJ1-1, reads EAGVTQFPSHSVIEKGQTVTLRCDPISGHDNLYWYRRVMGKEIKFLLHFVKESKQDESGMPNNRFLAERTGGTYSTLKVQPAELEDSGVYFCASTTKVRLGEAFFGQGTRLTVV.

In its sample, this clonotype was seen a few times. The CDR3 coding sequence is TGTGCCACCGGAGAGGGACTAGCGGGGACCTACGAGCAGTACTTC. It translates to CATGEGLAGTYEQYF. The chain recombines TRBV15 with TRBJ2-7; 13 bases line up with TRBD2. The germline V gene encodes CDR1 LNHNV and CDR2 YYDKDF (reference sequence). J was trimmed by 2 bases and V by 8 bases; bases with no gene match: 6. CDR3 size: 15 residues.

The chain joins TRBV9 to TRBJ1-6; perhaps TRBD1 as D (5 bases). Per the germline V gene, CDR1 is SGDLS and CDR2 is YYNGEE. This CDR3 contains 16 residues. Trimming removed 3 bases at V and 8 bases at J, with 18 bases between. DNA for the CDR3: TGTGCCAGCAGCGGACCGACAGCAGCCCCACATTCACCCCTCCACTTT. Amino acid sequence: CASSGPTAAPHSPLHF.

This clonotype occurred many times. The gene calls are TRBV25-1 and TRBJ1-2; TRBD1 agrees at 8 bases. The junction had 7 bases not matched to a gene; V was cut back by 8 bases and J by 8 bases. The CDR3 runs 12 residues. CDR1 MGHDK and CDR2 SYGVNS come from the germline V gene. CDR3 in DNA: TGTGCCAGCCGGGACAGGATTGAGGGCTACACCTTC. It translates to CASRDRIEGYTF.

The V call is TRBV20-1, the J call TRBJ1-5, with TRBD1 matching over 12 bases. Unmatched junction bases numbered 3, after V lost 5 bases and J lost 4 bases. The CDR3 spans 14 residues. The germline CDR1 and CDR2 sequences are DFQATT and SNEGSKA (reference sequence). CDR3 protein: CSARDRGPNQPQHF. The CDR3 coding sequence is TGCAGTGCTCGGGACAGGGGGCCTAATCAGCCCCAGCATTTT.

This chain uses TRBV11-2 with TRBJ1-4; no clear D. The V end was cut by 4 bases, the J end by 8 bases, with 14 bases between. The CDR3 is 14 residues long. Germline CDR1 SGHAT, CDR2 FQNNGV. CDR3 loop: CASSSDRGREKLFF. CDR3 coding DNA: TGTGCCAGCAGCTCGGACCGGGGAAGGGAAAAACTGTTTTTT.

The rearrangement uses TRBV29-1 and TRBJ2-5; D might be TRBD2 (6 bases). The germline V gene has CDR1 SQVTM and CDR2 ANQGSEA. The CDR3 has 14 residues. V lost 6 bases to trimming and J lost 1 base, with 15 bases between them. The CDR3 loop is CSVGTGDFQETQYF. The CDR3 nucleotides read TGCAGCGTGGGGACTGGCGACTTCCAAGAGACCCAGTACTTC.

The rearrangement joins TRBV2 to TRBJ2-6; D possibly corresponds to TRBD2 (6 bases). The germline V gene encodes CDR1 SNHLY and CDR2 FYNNEI. V shed 8 bases and J shed 0 bases, with 20 bases lying between them. This CDR3 has 18 residues. This CDR3 reads CASGSRRRALSGANVLTF. The CDR3 region has the DNA TGTGCCAGCGGGTCCCGCAGGAGGGCCCTCTCTGGGGCCAACGTCCTGACTTTC.

This sequence joins TRBV9 and TRBJ1-2, with D unresolved. The CDR3 is 11 residues long. The V and J ends lost 4 bases and 8 bases respectively, with 9 bases between them. Germline V lookup: CDR1 SGDLS, CDR2 YYNGEE. The CDR3 DNA reads TGTGCCAGCAGCACTGAATCGGGCTACACCTTC. Protein: CASSTESGYTF.

The chain couples TRBV9 to TRBJ1-6; 10 positions match TRBD1. The ends lost 7 bases at V and 11 bases at J; junction bases unmatched: 9. The CDR3 is made up of 14 amino acids. CDR1 is SGDLS, CDR2 YYNGEE, per germline. CDR3 loop: CASRPGQGSAPLHF. The CDR3 bases are TGTGCCAGCCGCCCGGGACAGGGGTCAGCACCCCTCCACTTT. The whole variable domain, filled in from reference TRBV9 and TRBJ1-6, reads DSGVTQTPKHLITATGQRVTLRCSPRSGDLSVYWYQQSLDQGLQFLIQYYNGEERAKGNILERFSAQQFPDLHSELNLSSLELGDSALYFCASRPGQGSAPLHFGNGTRLTVT.

This clonotype has just a few counts. CDR3 region: CASSLRTAQETQYF. Here the CDR3 DNA reads TGTGCCAGCAGTTTAAGGACGGCACAAGAGACCCAGTACTTC. The gene calls are TRBV6-5 and TRBJ2-5; D ambiguous. This CDR3 is built from 14 residues. CDR1 and CDR2 (germline): MNHEY, SVGAGI. V was trimmed by 4 bases and J by 2 bases, leaving 11 bases between them.